Listed below are T cell receptor beta chains from one sample, sequenced in a study of siplizumab effects on memory and regulatory T cells. Sequenced by immunoSEQ multiplex PCR; TCRdb stores in-frame clones only, minus some. In the table there are 50,000 to 55,000 clones, 93% of which are singletons. Sequencing was performed on CD8+ T cells sorted from blood. The receptors were sampled from a human donor in good health. CDR3s include the opening cysteine and the closing phenylalanine or tryptophan. A D gene is named only where the DNA matches it firmly. Clone size is not always given. Where it is, it says once, few, many or a class for expanded clones.

D gene: -
J gene: TRBJ1-5
clone size: -
V gene: TRBV19
CDR3 DNA: TGTGCCAGTAGTGGGGATTGGGGCAATCAGCCCCAGCATTTT
CDR3 protein: CASSGDWGNQPQHF

D gene: -
J gene: TRBJ2-1
clone size: -
V gene: TRBV7-8
CDR3 DNA: TGTGCCAGCAGCTTAGGAGCGGGTAGGTTCAATGAGCAGTTCTTC
CDR3 protein: CASSLGAGRFNEQFF

D gene: TRBD1
J gene: TRBJ2-7
clone size: -
V gene: TRBV19
CDR3 DNA: TGTGCCAGTAGTATGACAGGGGGTACGTACGAGCAGTACTTC
CDR3 protein: CASSMTGGTYEQYF

D gene: TRBD1
J gene: TRBJ1-1
clone size: -
V gene: TRBV4-1
CDR3 DNA: TGCGCCAGCAGCCAATCACAGGGGGTTCTTGAAGCTTTCTTT
CDR3 protein: CASSQSQGVLEAFF

D gene: -
J gene: TRBJ2-1
clone size: -
V gene: TRBV30
CDR3 DNA: TGTGCCTGGAGCCGCCCCCCCATCAATGAGCAGTTCTTC
CDR3 protein: CAWSRPPINEQFF

D gene: TRBD2
J gene: TRBJ2-3
clone size: -
V gene: TRBV9
CDR3 DNA: TGTGCCAGCAGCCCAGGACTAGCGGGAGTTTTAATTGATACGCAGTATTTT
CDR3 protein: CASSPGLAGVLIDTQYF

D gene: TRBD1
J gene: TRBJ2-1
clone size: -
V gene: TRBV27
CDR3 DNA: TGTGCCAGCATACGGACAGGGCTTTCTAATGAGCAGTTCTTC
CDR3 protein: CASIRTGLSNEQFF

D gene: TRBD1
J gene: TRBJ2-2
clone size: -
V gene: TRBV9
CDR3 DNA: TGTGCCAGCAGCGACTATGACAGGGGACCCGGGGAGCTGTTTTTT
CDR3 protein: CASSDYDRGPGELFF

D gene: -
J gene: TRBJ1-5
clone size: -
V gene: TRBV19
CDR3 DNA: TGTGCCGGTAGTGAAGAGGGCCTGGCTCAGCCCCAGCATTTT
CDR3 protein: CAGSEEGLAQPQHF

D gene: -
J gene: TRBJ2-1
clone size: once
V gene: TRBV28
CDR3 DNA: TGTGCCAGCAGTTCCCCTGGCTCCTACAATGAGCAGTTCTTC
CDR3 protein: CASSSPGSYNEQFF

D gene: -
J gene: TRBJ2-1
clone size: -
V gene: TRBV11-2
CDR3 DNA: TGTGCCAGCAGCTTAGCTGGGTCACTAAACTCCTACAATGAGCAGTTCTTC
CDR3 protein: CASSLAGSLNSYNEQFF

D gene: -
J gene: TRBJ2-1
clone size: -
V gene: TRBV25-1
CDR3 DNA: TGTGCCAGCAGCGCCGGGACTGTCAATGAGCAGTTCTTC
CDR3 protein: CASSAGTVNEQFF

D gene: -
J gene: TRBJ2-2
clone size: -
V gene: TRBV28
CDR3 DNA: TGTGCCAGCACCCAAGGAGGGGGAGTCCACGGGGAGCTGTTTTTT
CDR3 protein: CASTQGGGVHGELFF

D gene: -
J gene: TRBJ1-3
clone size: -
V gene: TRBV11-2
CDR3 DNA: TGTGCCAGCAGCTTAGGGGGTGGAAACACCATATATTTT
CDR3 protein: CASSLGGGNTIYF

D gene: -
J gene: TRBJ2-1
clone size: -
V gene: TRBV9
CDR3 DNA: TGTGCCAGCAGCGCAAACAGGGCCAGCTCCTACAATGAGCAGTTCTTC
CDR3 protein: CASSANRASSYNEQFF

D gene: TRBD1
J gene: TRBJ1-1
clone size: -
V gene: TRBV27
CDR3 DNA: TGTGCCAGCAGTCCCGGGACAGGGCAACCATCTGAAGCTTTCTTT
CDR3 protein: CASSPGTGQPSEAFF

D gene: -
J gene: TRBJ2-5
clone size: once
V gene: TRBV7-3
CDR3 DNA: TGTGCCAGCAGCTGGACCGGGACAAAGGAGACCCAGTACTTC
CDR3 protein: CASSWTGTKETQYF

D gene: TRBD1
J gene: TRBJ1-2
clone size: -
V gene: TRBV7-9
CDR3 DNA: TGTGCCAGCAGCTTTATCGGGACAGGGACTGGCTACACCTTC
CDR3 protein: CASSFIGTGTGYTF

D gene: -
J gene: TRBJ2-1
clone size: few
V gene: TRBV5-1
CDR3 DNA: TGCGCCAGCAGCCTTGGGGGGATGAATGAGCAGTTCTTC
CDR3 protein: CASSLGGMNEQFF

D gene: TRBD1
J gene: TRBJ2-3
clone size: -
V gene: TRBV7-9
CDR3 DNA: TGTGCCAGCAGCTTAGCGCAGGGGGCGGGACGCACAGATACGCAGTATTTT
CDR3 protein: CASSLAQGAGRTDTQYF

D gene: -
J gene: TRBJ1-1
clone size: -
V gene: TRBV4-1
CDR3 DNA: TGCGCCAGCAGCCAAAATCCCCAGGACAGCCTGAACACTGAAGCTTTCTTT
CDR3 protein: CASSQNPQDSLNTEAFF

D gene: TRBD2
J gene: TRBJ2-1
clone size: -
V gene: TRBV9
CDR3 DNA: TGTGCCAGCAGCGTGAGCGGGATGGAGGGCAATGAGCAGTTCTTC
CDR3 protein: CASSVSGMEGNEQFF

D gene: -
J gene: TRBJ1-5
clone size: -
V gene: TRBV2
CDR3 DNA: TGTGCCAGCAGTGACTCGGGACACCGAAGGGCTAGCAATCAGCCCCAGCATTTT
CDR3 protein: CASSDSGHRRASNQPQHF

D gene: TRBD2
J gene: TRBJ2-1
clone size: -
V gene: TRBV27
CDR3 DNA: TGTGCCAGCTCAGAGACTAGCGGGAGGAATGAGCAGTTCTTC
CDR3 protein: CASSETSGRNEQFF

D gene: -
J gene: TRBJ2-7
clone size: -
V gene: TRBV10-1
CDR3 DNA: TGCGCCAGACCAGAAAGCCTGGCCTACGAGCAGTACTTC
CDR3 protein: CARPESLAYEQYF

D gene: -
J gene: TRBJ1-4
clone size: -
V gene: TRBV9
CDR3 DNA: TGTGCCAGCTCTACGGGGGAGACTAATGAAAAACTGTTTTTT
CDR3 protein: CASSTGETNEKLFF

D gene: -
J gene: TRBJ1-5
clone size: -
V gene: TRBV7-9
CDR3 DNA: TGTGCCAGCAGGATAGGGGAACAGCCCCAGCATTTT
CDR3 protein: CASRIGEQPQHF

D gene: TRBD1
J gene: TRBJ2-7
clone size: -
V gene: TRBV6-5
CDR3 DNA: TGTGCCAGCAGCGGACAGGATTACGAGCAGTACTTC
CDR3 protein: CASSGQDYEQYF

D gene: -
J gene: TRBJ2-7
clone size: -
V gene: TRBV7-8
CDR3 DNA: TGTGCCAGCAGCCTCCGGACAGACCTCTCCTACGAGCAGTACTTC
CDR3 protein: CASSLRTDLSYEQYF

D gene: -
J gene: TRBJ2-5
clone size: -
V gene: TRBV19
CDR3 DNA: TGTGCCAGTAGCCATCTGGGAGAACAAGAGACCCAGTACTTC
CDR3 protein: CASSHLGEQETQYF

D gene: TRBD1
J gene: TRBJ2-2
clone size: -
V gene: TRBV27
CDR3 DNA: TGTGCCAGCAGTTTAGCCGGGACAGGGACCGGGGAGCTGTTTTTT
CDR3 protein: CASSLAGTGTGELFF

D gene: -
J gene: TRBJ2-2
clone size: -
V gene: TRBV2
CDR3 DNA: TGTGCCAGCAGTGAGTGGTCCACCGGGGAGCTGTTTTTT
CDR3 protein: CASSEWSTGELFF

D gene: -
J gene: TRBJ2-6
clone size: once
V gene: TRBV6-1
CDR3 DNA: TGTGCCAGCAGTGAACTTGGGGGCTCTGGGGCCAACGTCCTGACTTTC
CDR3 protein: CASSELGGSGANVLTF

D gene: -
J gene: TRBJ2-3
clone size: -
V gene: TRBV9
CDR3 DNA: TGTGCCAGCAGTCCTTCCCCAGGGAGGAGAGATACGCAGTATTTT
CDR3 protein: CASSPSPGRRDTQYF

D gene: TRBD1
J gene: TRBJ2-7
clone size: -
V gene: TRBV5-4
CDR3 DNA: TGTGCCAGCAGCTTAGGAGACAGGGCTACCTACGAGCAGTACTTC
CDR3 protein: CASSLGDRATYEQYF

D gene: TRBD1
J gene: TRBJ2-1
clone size: -
V gene: TRBV5-1
CDR3 DNA: TGCGCCAGCAGCATACTGGACAGGGGGTATGAGCAGTTCTTC
CDR3 protein: CASSILDRGYEQFF

D gene: -
J gene: TRBJ2-3
clone size: -
V gene: TRBV10-2
CDR3 DNA: TGCGCCAGCAGTGAAGGAGTTGGAGATACGCAGTATTTT
CDR3 protein: CASSEGVGDTQYF

D gene: TRBD1
J gene: TRBJ1-3
clone size: -
V gene: TRBV5-6
CDR3 DNA: TGTGCCAGCAGCTTGGAGGGGGCGCCCTCTGGAAACACCATATATTTT
CDR3 protein: CASSLEGAPSGNTIYF

D gene: -
J gene: TRBJ1-1
clone size: -
V gene: TRBV4-2
CDR3 DNA: TGTGCCAGCAGCCACCGGGGGGGAGAGGACACTGAAGCTTTCTTT
CDR3 protein: CASSHRGGEDTEAFF

D gene: -
J gene: TRBJ2-5
clone size: -
V gene: TRBV6-5
CDR3 DNA: TGTGCCAGCGAGGACGGTCAAGAGACCCAGTACTTC
CDR3 protein: CASEDGQETQYF

D gene: -
J gene: TRBJ1-4
clone size: -
V gene: TRBV5-1
CDR3 DNA: TGCGCCAGCAGCCCCGCCGGGGGGGGCAATCCCATAAATGAAAAACTGTTTTTT
CDR3 protein: CASSPAGGGNPINEKLFF

D gene: -
J gene: TRBJ2-3
clone size: -
V gene: TRBV9
CDR3 DNA: TGTGCCAGCAGCGTAGTTTCCCAATCCACAGATACGCAGTATTTT
CDR3 protein: CASSVVSQSTDTQYF

D gene: TRBD2
J gene: TRBJ2-7
clone size: -
V gene: TRBV11-2
CDR3 DNA: TGTGCCAGCAGCTTCTCTCGGGGGGAGACCTACGAGCAGTACTTC
CDR3 protein: CASSFSRGETYEQYF

D gene: -
J gene: TRBJ1-1
clone size: -
V gene: TRBV5-3
CDR3 DNA: TGTGCCAGAAGCGCACCTACCGGGCCTTGTACTGAAGCTTTCTTT
CDR3 protein: CARSAPTGPCTEAFF

D gene: -
J gene: TRBJ2-5
clone size: once
V gene: TRBV7-7
CDR3 DNA: TGTGCCAGCAGCTTACCAGGAGAATACGGAGAGACCCAGTACTTC
CDR3 protein: CASSLPGEYGETQYF

D gene: TRBD1
J gene: TRBJ2-2
clone size: -
V gene: TRBV19
CDR3 DNA: TGTGCCAGTAGTATGGAAGGGACAGGATTTAAGGGGGAGCTGTTTTTT
CDR3 protein: CASSMEGTGFKGELFF

D gene: -
J gene: TRBJ1-5
clone size: -
V gene: TRBV15
CDR3 DNA: TGTGCCACCAGCAGAGATCCTGCCCTCAATCAGCCCCAGCATTTT
CDR3 protein: CATSRDPALNQPQHF

D gene: -
J gene: TRBJ2-6
clone size: -
V gene: TRBV10-3
CDR3 DNA: TGTGCCATCAGTGACGGTGGCAGGGGTTCTACTGGGGCCAACGTCCTGACTTTC
CDR3 protein: CAISDGGRGSTGANVLTF

D gene: -
J gene: TRBJ2-7
clone size: -
V gene: TRBV19
CDR3 DNA: TGTGCCAGTAGTATTGGGGAAGCCGACGAGCAGTACTTC
CDR3 protein: CASSIGEADEQYF

D gene: -
J gene: TRBJ2-7
clone size: -
V gene: TRBV28
CDR3 DNA: TGTGCCAGCAGTTTGGGCAGGTATAACGAGCAGTACTTC
CDR3 protein: CASSLGRYNEQYF

D gene: -
J gene: TRBJ2-1
clone size: -
V gene: TRBV15
CDR3 DNA: TGTGCCACCAGCAGAGATCGGAAGGGGCAGTTCTTC
CDR3 protein: CATSRDRKGQFF

D gene: -
J gene: TRBJ2-3
clone size: -
V gene: TRBV5-6
CDR3 DNA: TGTGCCAGCAGCTTGTCGGATACGCAGTATTTT
CDR3 protein: CASSLSDTQYF

D gene: -
J gene: TRBJ2-7
clone size: -
V gene: TRBV29-1
CDR3 DNA: TGCAGCGGCGGGACAGACTACGAGCAGTACTTC
CDR3 protein: CSGGTDYEQYF

D gene: -
J gene: TRBJ2-1
clone size: -
V gene: TRBV12-5
CDR3 DNA: TGTGCTAGTGGTTTATCATGGAATGAGCAGTTCTTC
CDR3 protein: CASGLSWNEQFF